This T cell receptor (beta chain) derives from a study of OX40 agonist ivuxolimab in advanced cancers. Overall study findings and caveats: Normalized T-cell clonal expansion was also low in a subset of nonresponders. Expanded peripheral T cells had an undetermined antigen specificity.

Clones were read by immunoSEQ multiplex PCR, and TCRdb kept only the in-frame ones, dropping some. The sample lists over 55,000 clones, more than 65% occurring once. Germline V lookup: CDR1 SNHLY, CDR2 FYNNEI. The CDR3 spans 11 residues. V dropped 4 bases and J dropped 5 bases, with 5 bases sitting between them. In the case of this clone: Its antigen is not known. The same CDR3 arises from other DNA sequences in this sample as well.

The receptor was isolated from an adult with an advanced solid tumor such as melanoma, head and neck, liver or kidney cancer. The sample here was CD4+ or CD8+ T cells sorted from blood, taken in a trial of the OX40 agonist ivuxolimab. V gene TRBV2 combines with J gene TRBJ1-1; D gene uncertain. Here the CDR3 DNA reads TGTGCCAGCAGTGCTCGGACTGAAGCTTTCTTT. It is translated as CASSARTEAFF.